This T cell receptor beta chain appears in the sequencing data of a study of cytomegalovirus exposure and HLA in healthy donors. J was trimmed by 10 bases and V by 1 base; bases with no gene match: 9. This CDR3 is built from 15 residues. Germline CDR1 is SGHRS and CDR2 is YFSETQ. PCR employed 60 Vbeta and 13 Jbeta primers. The data were produced by immunoSEQ multiplex PCR, yet TCRdb's version contains in-frame clones alone and is incomplete. The sample has under 200,000 clones, roughly 85% seen once; the top ten hold about a tenth. Each donor was nominally healthy when sampled (though unrecorded immune exposures were likely).

The sample consisted of PBMCs. The chain recombines TRBV5-1 with TRBJ2-1; 9 bases are shared with TRBD1. This clonotype was sampled from a man in his late teens or twenties in good health and CMV-seropositive. CDR3 amino acids: CASSLQTGGTPEQFF. The CDR3 DNA reads as TGCGCCAGCAGCTTGCAGACAGGGGGGACTCCAGAGCAGTTCTTC.